This is a list of T cell receptor beta chains from one sample in a study of blood T cell repertoires in COVID-19. Data came from immunoSEQ multiplex PCR; TCRdb stores just in-frame clones and leaves some out. This sample yields roughly 190,000 clones, of which around 83% are seen a single time; less than 9% belongs to the top ten. The specimen sequenced was peripheral blood. All receptors derive from a woman aged 55-70 years with acute or convalescent COVID-19. Both conserved end residues are part of each CDR3. The order of the fields is V gene, D gene, clone size, J gene, CDR3 DNA, CDR3 protein. D genes are given only for firm matches. Clone size, where shown, is once, few, many, or a class for clones that have expanded.

V: TRBV6-5; D: TRBD2; size: -; J: TRBJ2-1; DNA: TGTGCCAGCAGTTCCTCTAGCGGGACGTCCTACAATGAGCAGTTCTTC; CDR3: CASSSSSGTSYNEQFF
V: TRBV30; D: -; size: -; J: TRBJ2-7; DNA: TGTGCCTGGAGTGTCCTTGGACGAGGGGGTGGAGAGCAGTACTTC; CDR3: CAWSVLGRGGGEQYF
V: TRBV6-1; D: -; size: -; J: TRBJ1-2; DNA: TGTGCCAGCAGTGAAGCGGGCGTTCAAGGCTACACCTTC; CDR3: CASSEAGVQGYTF
V: TRBV7-2; D: TRBD1; size: -; J: TRBJ1-1; DNA: TGTGCCAGCAGCTCGACAGGGTACACTGAAGCTTTCTTT; CDR3: CASSSTGYTEAFF
V: TRBV28; D: -; size: -; J: TRBJ1-2; DNA: TGTGCCAGCAGTTTAGGCGGGGGAAACTATGGCTACACCTTC; CDR3: CASSLGGGNYGYTF
V: TRBV27; D: -; size: -; J: TRBJ2-4; DNA: TGTGCCAGCAGTTTATCCGCCCAACAGTCAAACATTCAGTACTTC; CDR3: CASSLSAQQSNIQYF
V: TRBV6-5; D: TRBD1; size: -; J: TRBJ1-6; DNA: TGTGCCAGCAGTTACCCAGGGACAGGTCGGAATTCACCCCTCCACTTT; CDR3: CASSYPGTGRNSPLHF
V: TRBV5-1; D: -; size: -; J: TRBJ1-2; DNA: TGCGCCAGCAGCCCCCTAGCCCGGGAGGGCTACACCTTC; CDR3: CASSPLAREGYTF
V: TRBV11-3; D: -; size: -; J: TRBJ1-1; DNA: TGTGCCAGCAGCCTGGAGGCGGCTGAAGCTTTCTTT; CDR3: CASSLEAAEAFF
V: TRBV28; D: -; size: -; J: TRBJ1-2; DNA: TGTGCCAGCAGTTTGGCTGTAGCCACTGGCTACACCTTC; CDR3: CASSLAVATGYTF
V: TRBV30; D: TRBD1; size: -; J: TRBJ1-5; DNA: TGTGCCTGGAGCCAGGGGGCTGGTCAGCCCCAGCATTTT; CDR3: CAWSQGAGQPQHF
V: TRBV11-2; D: -; size: once; J: TRBJ1-4; DNA: TGTGCCAGCAGCTTAGGGGGGCTAAATGAAAAACTGTTTTTT; CDR3: CASSLGGLNEKLFF
V: TRBV19; D: -; size: -; J: TRBJ1-2; DNA: TGTGCCAGTAGTATTGGCGGGGACTATGGCTACACCTTC; CDR3: CASSIGGDYGYTF
V: TRBV6-5; D: -; size: -; J: TRBJ1-4; DNA: TGTGCCAGCGGGATCCTCGGGATTCATGAAAAACTGTTTTTT; CDR3: CASGILGIHEKLFF
V: TRBV19; D: TRBD1; size: few; J: TRBJ2-2; DNA: TGTGCCAGTTGTACAGGGGCCGTCAACACCGGGGAGCTGTTTTTT; CDR3: CASCTGAVNTGELFF
V: TRBV30; D: TRBD1; size: -; J: TRBJ1-6; DNA: TGTGCCTGGAAAGGACAGGGGTCCTATAATTCACCCCTCCACTTT; CDR3: CAWKGQGSYNSPLHF
V: TRBV28; D: -; size: -; J: TRBJ2-2; DNA: TGTGCCAGCAGACCCGGACACTCGACCGGGGAGCTGTTTTTT; CDR3: CASRPGHSTGELFF
V: TRBV28; D: TRBD1; size: -; J: TRBJ1-6; DNA: TGTGCCAGCAGTTTCTGGACAGGGAGTTCACCCCTCCACTTT; CDR3: CASSFWTGSSPLHF
V: TRBV5-1; D: -; size: -; J: TRBJ1-3; DNA: TGCGCCAGCAGCTTGGAGGGGATGGGGCACTCTAGAAACACCATATATTTT; CDR3: CASSLEGMGHSRNTIYF
V: TRBV29-1; D: -; size: -; J: TRBJ2-5; DNA: TGCAGCGTTGATTCGGGGTACCAAGAGACCCAGTACTTC; CDR3: CSVDSGYQETQYF
V: TRBV13; D: -; size: -; J: TRBJ1-5; DNA: TGTGCCAGCAGTATCGGGGAGGGTTTTCAGCCCCAGCATTTT; CDR3: CASSIGEGFQPQHF
V: TRBV5-1; D: -; size: -; J: TRBJ1-2; DNA: TGCGCCAGCAGCCAGCAGGAGCGGTACGGCTACACCTTC; CDR3: CASSQQERYGYTF
V: TRBV12-3/TRBV12-4; D: -; size: -; J: TRBJ1-1; DNA: TGTGCCAGCAGTTTATTCACTAACACTGAAGCTTTCTTT; CDR3: CASSLFTNTEAFF
V: TRBV9; D: -; size: -; J: TRBJ1-1; DNA: TGTGCCAGCAGCAAGGACATTAACACTGAAGCTTTCTTT; CDR3: CASSKDINTEAFF
V: TRBV19; D: -; size: -; J: TRBJ1-5; DNA: TGTGCCACCCTTCCAAAAATCGGTGGCAATCAGCCCCAGCATTTT; CDR3: CATLPKIGGNQPQHF
V: TRBV19; D: TRBD2; size: -; J: TRBJ2-4; DNA: TGTGCCAGTAGTATAGCACCTAGCGGGGTAAACATTCAGTACTTC; CDR3: CASSIAPSGVNIQYF
V: TRBV29-1; D: TRBD1; size: -; J: TRBJ2-3; DNA: TGCAGCGCGAACAGGGGAGGCACAGATACGCAGTATTTT; CDR3: CSANRGGTDTQYF
V: TRBV7-3; D: TRBD2; size: -; J: TRBJ2-7; DNA: TGTGCCAGCAGCCCCGGGGGGGGCCCAATGAACGAGCAGTACTTC; CDR3: CASSPGGGPMNEQYF
V: TRBV18; D: TRBD1; size: -; J: TRBJ2-4; DNA: TGTGCCAGCTCACCGGACAGGCTAGACAAAAACATTCAGTACTTC; CDR3: CASSPDRLDKNIQYF
V: TRBV27; D: TRBD2; size: -; J: TRBJ2-2; DNA: TGTGCCAGCAGCGACCCACAAGTAGCAGCGGGAGTTCGTACCGGGGAGCTGTTTTTT; CDR3: CASSDPQVAAGVRTGELFF
V: TRBV29-1; D: TRBD2; size: -; J: TRBJ2-7; DNA: TGCAGCGTTGGGGGGGGCGGGAGGCACTACGAGCAGTACTTC; CDR3: CSVGGGGRHYEQYF
V: TRBV2; D: -; size: -; J: TRBJ1-1; DNA: TGTGCCAGCATGCCCGGGGTCGGTTTCGTTGAAGCTTTCTTT; CDR3: CASMPGVGFVEAFF
V: TRBV9; D: -; size: -; J: TRBJ1-3; DNA: TGTGCCAGCAGCGTAGCCGGTGGAAACACCATATATTTT; CDR3: CASSVAGGNTIYF
V: TRBV3-1/TRBV3-2; D: TRBD1; size: few; J: TRBJ1-6; DNA: TGTGCCAGCAGCCAAGGTCAGGGGGGATCACCCCTCCACTTT; CDR3: CASSQGQGGSPLHF
V: TRBV10-1; D: -; size: few; J: TRBJ2-3; DNA: TGCGCCAGCAGGGATGGGCTAGCGGATACGCAGTATTTT; CDR3: CASRDGLADTQYF
V: TRBV15; D: TRBD1; size: -; J: TRBJ1-2; DNA: TGTGCCACCAGCAGAGATGGACAGGATGGCTACACCTTC; CDR3: CATSRDGQDGYTF
V: TRBV29-1; D: -; size: -; J: TRBJ1-2; DNA: TGCAGCGTTGCCGGGTCCGGCTATGGCTACACCTTC; CDR3: CSVAGSGYGYTF
V: TRBV24-1; D: TRBD1; size: -; J: TRBJ1-5; DNA: TGTGCCACCAGTGCGCAGGGGGATCAGCCCCAGCATTTT; CDR3: CATSAQGDQPQHF
V: TRBV5-1; D: TRBD2; size: -; J: TRBJ2-3; DNA: TGCGCCAGCAGCTCGGGACTAGAAACAGATACGCAGTATTTT; CDR3: CASSSGLETDTQYF
V: TRBV3-1/TRBV3-2; D: -; size: -; J: TRBJ1-1; DNA: TGTGCCAGCACCGACAGCCCCATGAACACTGAAGCTTTCTTT; CDR3: CASTDSPMNTEAFF
V: TRBV29-1; D: -; size: once; J: TRBJ1-4; DNA: TGCAGCGTTGGGCACAGTAATGAAAAACTGTTTTTT; CDR3: CSVGHSNEKLFF
V: TRBV7-8; D: -; size: -; J: TRBJ2-3; DNA: TGTGCCAGCAGCCCCCGTCGCCTATCCACAGATACGCAGTATTTT; CDR3: CASSPRRLSTDTQYF
V: TRBV5-1; D: -; size: -; J: TRBJ1-6; DNA: TGCGCCAGCAGCTTGGGGACAGAGAATTCACCCCTCCACTTT; CDR3: CASSLGTENSPLHF
V: TRBV29-1; D: -; size: -; J: TRBJ2-7; DNA: TGCAGCGTGCTTCGCGGCTCCTACGAGCAGTACTTC; CDR3: CSVLRGSYEQYF
V: TRBV7-2; D: TRBD1; size: -; J: TRBJ1-3; DNA: TGTGCCAGCAGCTCAGGGGGTCTCTCTGGAAACACCATATATTTT; CDR3: CASSSGGLSGNTIYF
V: TRBV7-8; D: -; size: -; J: TRBJ1-2; DNA: TGTGCCAGCAGCTTAGGACAGGCTCAGGGCTATGGCTACACCTTC; CDR3: CASSLGQAQGYGYTF
V: TRBV30; D: TRBD2; size: -; J: TRBJ2-3; DNA: TGTGCCTGGAGTACCTCCCGGGTAGCGGGAGATCGGGATACGCAGTATTTT; CDR3: CAWSTSRVAGDRDTQYF
V: TRBV7-2; D: TRBD2; size: -; J: TRBJ2-1; DNA: TGTGCCAGCAGCTTAGCAAATAGCGGGAGTGTTCAGTTCTTC; CDR3: CASSLANSGSVQFF
V: TRBV28; D: TRBD1; size: -; J: TRBJ2-6; DNA: TGTGCCAGCAGTTTAAGGGCAGGGGGTGGGTCTGGGGCCAACGTCCTGACTTTC; CDR3: CASSLRAGGGSGANVLTF
V: TRBV19; D: TRBD1; size: few; J: TRBJ1-2; DNA: TGTGCCAGTAGTACCGGGACAGTCTATGGCTACACCTTC; CDR3: CASSTGTVYGYTF
V: TRBV9; D: -; size: -; J: TRBJ2-6; DNA: TGTGCCAGCGGTGGGGCGGCGGGAATTCTCTCTGGGGCCAACGTCCTGACTTTC; CDR3: CASGGAAGILSGANVLTF
V: TRBV2; D: TRBD1; size: -; J: TRBJ1-5; DNA: TGTGCCAGCAGTGACTTTCGAGGGGGCAGTCAGCCCCAGCATTTT; CDR3: CASSDFRGGSQPQHF
V: TRBV5-4; D: TRBD2; size: -; J: TRBJ2-2; DNA: TGTGCCAGCAGCTTGGGTGGACTAGCGAGAACCGGGGAGCTGTTTTTT; CDR3: CASSLGGLARTGELFF
V: TRBV7-3; D: TRBD1; size: few; J: TRBJ2-2; DNA: TGTGCCAGCAGCTTATCAGGGGGAACCGGGGAGCTGTTTTTT; CDR3: CASSLSGGTGELFF
V: TRBV24-1; D: -; size: -; J: TRBJ1-2; DNA: TGTGCCACCCTCCGGGAAAACTATGGCTACACCTTC; CDR3: CATLRENYGYTF
V: TRBV28; D: TRBD1; size: -; J: TRBJ2-1; DNA: TGTGCCAGCACGAGTCAGGGGGCCTACAATGAGCAGTTCTTC; CDR3: CASTSQGAYNEQFF
V: TRBV7-5; D: -; size: -; J: TRBJ1-6; DNA: TGTGCCAGAACCCGACTTAGCAGGGGAAAAGGGTTATATTTTTCACCCCTCCACTTT; CDR3: CARTRLSRGKGLYFSPLHF